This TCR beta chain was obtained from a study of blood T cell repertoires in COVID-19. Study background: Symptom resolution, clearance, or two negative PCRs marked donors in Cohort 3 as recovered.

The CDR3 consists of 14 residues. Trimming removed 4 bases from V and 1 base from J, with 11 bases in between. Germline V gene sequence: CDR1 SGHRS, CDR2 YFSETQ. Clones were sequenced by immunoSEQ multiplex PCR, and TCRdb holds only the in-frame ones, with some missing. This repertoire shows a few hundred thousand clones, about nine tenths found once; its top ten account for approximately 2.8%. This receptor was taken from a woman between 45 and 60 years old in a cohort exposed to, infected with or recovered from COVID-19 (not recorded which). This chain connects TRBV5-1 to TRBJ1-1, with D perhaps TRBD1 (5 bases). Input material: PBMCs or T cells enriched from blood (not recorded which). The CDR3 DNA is TGCGCCAGCAGCAAGGAGGGGCCGAACACTGAAGCTTTCTTT. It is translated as CASSKEGPNTEAFF.